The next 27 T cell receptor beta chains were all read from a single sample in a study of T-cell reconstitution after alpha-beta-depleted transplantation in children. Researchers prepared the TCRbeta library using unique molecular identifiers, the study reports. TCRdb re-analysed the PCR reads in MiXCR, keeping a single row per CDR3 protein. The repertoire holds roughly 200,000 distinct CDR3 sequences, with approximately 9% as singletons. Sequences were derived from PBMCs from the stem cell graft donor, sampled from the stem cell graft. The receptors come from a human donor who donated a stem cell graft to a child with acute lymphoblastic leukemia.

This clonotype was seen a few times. As DNA, the CDR3 is TGTGCCAGCTCCTGGGACCTCGGCGGGGAGCTGTTTTTT. This encodes CASSWDLGGELFF. The J gene is TRBJ2-2, the V gene TRBV6-1; D possibly matches TRBD1 or TRBD2 (5 bases each). The V end lost 8 bases, the J end lost 7 bases, and 14 bases lay between the germline ends. The germline CDR1 and CDR2 sequences are MNHNS and SASEGT. The length of the CDR3 is 13 residues.

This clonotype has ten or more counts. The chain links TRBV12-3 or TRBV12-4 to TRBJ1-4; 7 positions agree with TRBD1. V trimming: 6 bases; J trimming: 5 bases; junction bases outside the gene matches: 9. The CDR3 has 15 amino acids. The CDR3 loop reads CASSSPRDSNEKLFF. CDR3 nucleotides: TGTGCCAGCAGCTCCCCCCGGGACAGCAATGAAAAACTGTTTTTT.

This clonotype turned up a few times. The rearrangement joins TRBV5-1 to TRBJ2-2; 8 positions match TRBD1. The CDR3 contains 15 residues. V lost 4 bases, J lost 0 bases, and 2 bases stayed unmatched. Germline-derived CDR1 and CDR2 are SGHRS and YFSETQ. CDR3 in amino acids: CASSAGQANTGELFF. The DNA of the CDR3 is TGCGCCAGCAGCGCGGGACAGGCGAACACCGGGGAGCTGTTTTTT.

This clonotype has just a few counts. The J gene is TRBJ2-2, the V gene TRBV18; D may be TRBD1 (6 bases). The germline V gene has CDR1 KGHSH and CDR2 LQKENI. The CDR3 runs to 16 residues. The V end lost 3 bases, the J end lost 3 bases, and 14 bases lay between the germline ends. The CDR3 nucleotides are TGTGCCAGCTCACCTACAGGGTGGATTGACACCGGGGAGCTGTTTTTT. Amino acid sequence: CASSPTGWIDTGELFF. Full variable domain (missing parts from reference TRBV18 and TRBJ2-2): NAGVMQNPRHLVRRRGQEARLRCSPMKGHSHVYWYRQLPEEGLKFMVYLQKENIIDESGMPKERFSAEFPKEGPSILRIQQVVRGDSAAYFCASSPTGWIDTGELFFGEGSRLTVL.

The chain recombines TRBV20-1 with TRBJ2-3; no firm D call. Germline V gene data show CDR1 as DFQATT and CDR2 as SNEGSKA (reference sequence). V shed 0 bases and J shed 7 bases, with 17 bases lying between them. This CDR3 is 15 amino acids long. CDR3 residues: CSARDTAEPQNTQYF. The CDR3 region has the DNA TGCAGTGCTAGAGATACGGCGGAACCACAGAATACGCAGTATTTT.

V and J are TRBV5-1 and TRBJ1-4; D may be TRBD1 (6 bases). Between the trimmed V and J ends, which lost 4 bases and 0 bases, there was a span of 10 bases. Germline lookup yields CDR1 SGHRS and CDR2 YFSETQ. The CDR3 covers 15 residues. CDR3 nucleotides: TGCGCCAGCAGCAAAGGACAGTCAACTAATGAAAAACTGTTTTTT. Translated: CASSKGQSTNEKLFF.

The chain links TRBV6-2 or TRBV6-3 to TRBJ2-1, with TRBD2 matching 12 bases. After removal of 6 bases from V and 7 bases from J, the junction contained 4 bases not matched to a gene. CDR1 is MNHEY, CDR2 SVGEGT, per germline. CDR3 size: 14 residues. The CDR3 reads CASRPLAGGNEQFF. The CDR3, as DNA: TGTGCCAGCAGGCCCCTAGCGGGGGGGAATGAGCAGTTCTTC.

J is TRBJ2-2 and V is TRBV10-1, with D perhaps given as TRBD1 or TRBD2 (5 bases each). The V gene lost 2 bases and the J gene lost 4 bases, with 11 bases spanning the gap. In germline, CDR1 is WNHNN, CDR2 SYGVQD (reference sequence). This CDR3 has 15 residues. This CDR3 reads CASSENGAGTGELFF. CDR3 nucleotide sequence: TGCGCCAGCAGTGAGAATGGGGCGGGCACCGGGGAGCTGTTTTTT.

CDR3 bases: TGCAGCGTACCAGGACAGGATGGCTACACCTTC. This encodes CSVPGQDGYTF. V is TRBV29-1 and J is TRBJ1-2, with TRBD1 matching 7 bases. Germline loops: CDR1 SQVTM, CDR2 ANQGSEA. V was clipped by 6 bases and J by 6 bases; unmatched bases: 4. The CDR3 consists of 11 residues.

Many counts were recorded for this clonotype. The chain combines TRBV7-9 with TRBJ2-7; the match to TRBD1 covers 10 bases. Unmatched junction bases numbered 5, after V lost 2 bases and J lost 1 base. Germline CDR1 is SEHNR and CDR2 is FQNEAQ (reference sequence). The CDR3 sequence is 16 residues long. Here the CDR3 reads CASSLTGTGVSYEQYF. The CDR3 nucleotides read TGTGCCAGCAGCTTAACTGGGACAGGGGTTTCCTACGAGCAGTACTTC.

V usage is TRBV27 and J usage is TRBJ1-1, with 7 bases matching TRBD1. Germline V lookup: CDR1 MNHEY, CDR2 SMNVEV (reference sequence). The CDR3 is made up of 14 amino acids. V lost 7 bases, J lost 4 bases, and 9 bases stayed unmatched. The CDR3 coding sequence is TGTGCCAGCATTCGACAGGGATCGGGCACTGAAGCTTTCTTT. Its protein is CASIRQGSGTEAFF.

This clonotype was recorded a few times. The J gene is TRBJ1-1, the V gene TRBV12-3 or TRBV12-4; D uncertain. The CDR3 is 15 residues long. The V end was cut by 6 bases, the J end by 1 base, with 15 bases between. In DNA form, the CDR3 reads TGTGCCAGCAGGCCCTCGGGTTTGTCGAACACTGAAGCTTTCTTT. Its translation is CASRPSGLSNTEAFF.

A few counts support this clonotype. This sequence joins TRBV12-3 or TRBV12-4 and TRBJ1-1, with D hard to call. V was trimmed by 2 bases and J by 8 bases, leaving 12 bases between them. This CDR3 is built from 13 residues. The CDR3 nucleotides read TGTGCCAGCAGTTTAATGTACGGCCAGGAAGCTTTCTTT. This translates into CASSLMYGQEAFF.

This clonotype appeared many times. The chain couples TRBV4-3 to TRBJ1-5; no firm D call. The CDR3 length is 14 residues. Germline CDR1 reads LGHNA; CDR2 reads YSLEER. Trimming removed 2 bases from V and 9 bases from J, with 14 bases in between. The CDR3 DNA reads TGCGCCAGCAGCCAAAGGTCGGGAAAATCGCCCCAGCATTTT. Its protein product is CASSQRSGKSPQHF.

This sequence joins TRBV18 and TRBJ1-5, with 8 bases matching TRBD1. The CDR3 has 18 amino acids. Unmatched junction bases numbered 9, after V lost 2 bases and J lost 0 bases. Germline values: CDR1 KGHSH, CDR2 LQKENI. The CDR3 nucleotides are TGTGCCAGCTCACCATTCGGACAGGGATACTATAGCAATCAGCCCCAGCATTTT. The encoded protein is CASSPFGQGYYSNQPQHF. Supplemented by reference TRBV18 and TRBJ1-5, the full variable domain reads NAGVMQNPRHLVRRRGQEARLRCSPMKGHSHVYWYRQLPEEGLKFMVYLQKENIIDESGMPKERFSAEFPKEGPSILRIQQVVRGDSAAYFCASSPFGQGYYSNQPQHFGDGTRLSIL.

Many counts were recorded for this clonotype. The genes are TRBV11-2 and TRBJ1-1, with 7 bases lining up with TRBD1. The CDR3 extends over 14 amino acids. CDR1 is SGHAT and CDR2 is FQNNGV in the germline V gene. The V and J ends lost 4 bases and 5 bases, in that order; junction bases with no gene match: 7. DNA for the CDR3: TGTGCCAGCAGCTCCTTACAGGGGAGGACTGAAGCTTTCTTT. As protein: CASSSLQGRTEAFF.

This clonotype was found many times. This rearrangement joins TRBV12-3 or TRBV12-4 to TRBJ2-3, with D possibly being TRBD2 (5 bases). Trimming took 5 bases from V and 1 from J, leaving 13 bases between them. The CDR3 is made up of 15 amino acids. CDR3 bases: TGTGCCAGCAGTCGATGGACTTCCCGCACAGATACGCAGTATTTT. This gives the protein CASSRWTSRTDTQYF.

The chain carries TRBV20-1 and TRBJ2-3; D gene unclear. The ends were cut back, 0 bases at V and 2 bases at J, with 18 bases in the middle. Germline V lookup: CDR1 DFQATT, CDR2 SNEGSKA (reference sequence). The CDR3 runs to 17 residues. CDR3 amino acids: CSARDPSPLPSTDTQYF. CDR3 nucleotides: TGCAGTGCTAGAGATCCCTCGCCTCTACCTTCCACAGATACGCAGTATTTT.

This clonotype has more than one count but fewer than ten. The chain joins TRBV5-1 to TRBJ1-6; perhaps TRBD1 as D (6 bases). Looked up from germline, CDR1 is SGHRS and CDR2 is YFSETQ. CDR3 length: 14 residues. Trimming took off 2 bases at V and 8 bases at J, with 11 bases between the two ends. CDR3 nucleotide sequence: TGCGCCAGCAGCTTAACAGGGTTTGATTCACCCCTCCACTTT. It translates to CASSLTGFDSPLHF.

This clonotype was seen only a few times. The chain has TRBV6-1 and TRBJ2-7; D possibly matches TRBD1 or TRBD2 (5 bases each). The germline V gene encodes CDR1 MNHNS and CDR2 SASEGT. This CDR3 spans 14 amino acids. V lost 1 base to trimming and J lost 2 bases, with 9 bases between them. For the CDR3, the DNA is TGTGCCAGCAGTGAAGGCCAGGGAGCCTACGAGCAGTACTTC. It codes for CASSEGQGAYEQYF.

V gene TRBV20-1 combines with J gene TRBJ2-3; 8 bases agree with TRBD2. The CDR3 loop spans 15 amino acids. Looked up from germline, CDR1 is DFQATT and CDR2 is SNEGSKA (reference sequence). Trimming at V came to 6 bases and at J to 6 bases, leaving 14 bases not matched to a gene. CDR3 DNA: TGCAGTGCCCTCTGGGTAGCGGGGAAGATGGATACGCAGTATTTT. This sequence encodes CSALWVAGKMDTQYF.

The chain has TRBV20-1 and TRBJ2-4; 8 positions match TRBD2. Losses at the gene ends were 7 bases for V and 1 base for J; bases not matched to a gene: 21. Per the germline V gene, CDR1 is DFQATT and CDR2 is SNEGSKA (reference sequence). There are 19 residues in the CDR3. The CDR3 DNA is TGCAGTGGTCAGGCCCCGGGATTAGCGGGGTTCAGGGCCAAAAACATTCAGTACTTC. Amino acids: CSGQAPGLAGFRAKNIQYF.

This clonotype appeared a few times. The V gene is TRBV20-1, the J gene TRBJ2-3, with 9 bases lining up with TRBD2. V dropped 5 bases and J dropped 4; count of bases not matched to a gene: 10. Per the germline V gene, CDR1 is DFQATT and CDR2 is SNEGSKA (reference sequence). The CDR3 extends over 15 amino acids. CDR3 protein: CSAPSAGGRSDTQYF. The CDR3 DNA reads TGCAGTGCTCCCTCAGCGGGGGGTAGGTCAGATACGCAGTATTTT.

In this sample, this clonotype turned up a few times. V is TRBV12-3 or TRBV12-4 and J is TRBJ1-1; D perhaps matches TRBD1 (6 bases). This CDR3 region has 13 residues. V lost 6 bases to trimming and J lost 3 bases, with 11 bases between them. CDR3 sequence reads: CASSRGGHTEAFF. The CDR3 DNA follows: TGTGCCAGCAGCCGCGGGGGGCACACTGAAGCTTTCTTT.

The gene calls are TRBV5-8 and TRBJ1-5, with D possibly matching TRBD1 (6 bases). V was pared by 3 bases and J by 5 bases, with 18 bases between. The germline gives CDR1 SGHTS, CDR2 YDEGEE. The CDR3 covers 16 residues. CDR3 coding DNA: TGTGCCAGCAGCTCCCGAGGGGGGGGCCGGTATCAGCCCCAGCATTTT. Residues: CASSSRGGGRYQPQHF.

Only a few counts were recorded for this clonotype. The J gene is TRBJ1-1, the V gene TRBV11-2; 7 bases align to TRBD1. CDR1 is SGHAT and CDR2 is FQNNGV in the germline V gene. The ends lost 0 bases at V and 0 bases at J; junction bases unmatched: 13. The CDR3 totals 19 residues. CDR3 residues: CASSLEGRDSAFMNTEAFF. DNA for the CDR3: TGTGCCAGCAGCTTAGAGGGAAGGGACAGCGCCTTTATGAACACTGAAGCTTTCTTT.

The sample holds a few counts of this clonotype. The CDR3 region has the DNA TGTGCCAGCAGCCAAGAGCGAAGTGTCGGACTAGCGGGGGGGCAAGAGACCCAGTACTTC. Protein: CASSQERSVGLAGGQETQYF. The chain has TRBV4-2 and TRBJ2-5, with 15 bases fitting TRBD2. The germline gives CDR1 LGHNA, CDR2 YNFKEQ. There are 20 residues in the CDR3. Germline trimming cut 0 bases from V and 2 bases from J; bases unmatched to any gene: 10.